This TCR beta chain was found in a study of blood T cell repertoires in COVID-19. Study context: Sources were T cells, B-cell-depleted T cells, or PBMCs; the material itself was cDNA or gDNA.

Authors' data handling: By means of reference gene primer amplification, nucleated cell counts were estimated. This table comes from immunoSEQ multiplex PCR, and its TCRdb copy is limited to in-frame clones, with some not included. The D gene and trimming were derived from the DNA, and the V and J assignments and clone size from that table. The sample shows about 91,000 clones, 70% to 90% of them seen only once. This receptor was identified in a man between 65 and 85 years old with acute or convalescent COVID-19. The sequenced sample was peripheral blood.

CDR3 nucleotide sequence: TGTGCCAGCCTGGGTGCGGCCGCCCGCCTCTATGGCTACACCTTC. Its protein is CASLGAAARLYGYTF. The chain combines TRBV6-5 with TRBJ1-2; no reliable D call. The CDR3 extends over 15 amino acids. Germline CDR1 MNHEY, CDR2 SVGAGI. The ends were cut back, 8 bases at V and 4 bases at J, with 20 bases in the middle.